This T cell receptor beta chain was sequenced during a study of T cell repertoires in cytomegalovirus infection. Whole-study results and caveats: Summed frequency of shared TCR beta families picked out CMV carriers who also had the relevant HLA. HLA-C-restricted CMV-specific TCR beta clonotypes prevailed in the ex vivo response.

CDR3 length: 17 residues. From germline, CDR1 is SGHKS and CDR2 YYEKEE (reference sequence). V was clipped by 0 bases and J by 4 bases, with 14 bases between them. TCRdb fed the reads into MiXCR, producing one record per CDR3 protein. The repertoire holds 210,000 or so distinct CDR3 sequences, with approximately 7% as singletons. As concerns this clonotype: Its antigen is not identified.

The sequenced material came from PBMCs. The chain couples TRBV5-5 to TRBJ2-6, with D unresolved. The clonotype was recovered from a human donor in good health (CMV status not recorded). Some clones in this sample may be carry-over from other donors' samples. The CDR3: CASSLAGLTPGANVLTF. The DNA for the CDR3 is TGTGCCAGCAGCTTGGCCGGCCTAACCCCAGGGGCCAACGTCCTGACTTTC.